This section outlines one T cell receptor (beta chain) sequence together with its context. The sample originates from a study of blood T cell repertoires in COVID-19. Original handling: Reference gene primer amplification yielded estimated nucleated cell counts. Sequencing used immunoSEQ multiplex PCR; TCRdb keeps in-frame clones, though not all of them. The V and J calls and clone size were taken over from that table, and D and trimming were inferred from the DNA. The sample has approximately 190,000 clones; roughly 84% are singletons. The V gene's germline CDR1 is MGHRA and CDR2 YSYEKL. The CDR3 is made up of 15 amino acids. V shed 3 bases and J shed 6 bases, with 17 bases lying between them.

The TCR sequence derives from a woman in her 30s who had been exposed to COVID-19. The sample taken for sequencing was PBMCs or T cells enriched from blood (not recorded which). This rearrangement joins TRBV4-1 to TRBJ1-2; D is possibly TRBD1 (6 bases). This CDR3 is CASSHAPQGGDGYTF. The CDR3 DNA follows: TGCGCCAGCAGCCACGCCCCACAGGGAGGGGATGGCTACACCTTC.